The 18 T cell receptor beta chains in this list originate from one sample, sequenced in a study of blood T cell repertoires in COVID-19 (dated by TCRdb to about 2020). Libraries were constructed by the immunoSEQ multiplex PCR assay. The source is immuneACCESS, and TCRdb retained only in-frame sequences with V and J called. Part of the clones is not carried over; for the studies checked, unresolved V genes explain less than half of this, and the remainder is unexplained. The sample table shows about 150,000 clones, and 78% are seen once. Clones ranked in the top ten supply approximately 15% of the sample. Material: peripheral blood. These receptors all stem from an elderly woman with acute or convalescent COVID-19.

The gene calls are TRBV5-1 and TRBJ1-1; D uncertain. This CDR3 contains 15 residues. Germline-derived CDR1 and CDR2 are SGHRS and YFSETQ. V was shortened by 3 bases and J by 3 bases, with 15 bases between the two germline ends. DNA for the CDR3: TGCGCCAGCAGCTCCGGTCAGGAAACGGACACTGAAGCTTTCTTT. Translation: CASSSGQETDTEAFF.

CDR3: CASSVPGQGAPNEKLFF. The CDR3 bases are TGTGCCAGCTCAGTCCCGGGACAGGGGGCTCCTAATGAAAAACTGTTTTTT. The rearrangement uses TRBV18 and TRBJ1-4, with 12 bases fitting TRBD1. The CDR3 extends over 17 amino acids. Germline CDR1 KGHSH, CDR2 LQKENI. V was pared by 5 bases and J by 3 bases, with 7 bases of the junction left unmatched. Complete variable domain (other parts from reference TRBV18 and TRBJ1-4): NAGVMQNPRHLVRRRGQEARLRCSPMKGHSHVYWYRQLPEEGLKFMVYLQKENIIDESGMPKERFSAEFPKEGPSILRIQQVVRGDSAAYFCASSVPGQGAPNEKLFFGSGTQLSVL.

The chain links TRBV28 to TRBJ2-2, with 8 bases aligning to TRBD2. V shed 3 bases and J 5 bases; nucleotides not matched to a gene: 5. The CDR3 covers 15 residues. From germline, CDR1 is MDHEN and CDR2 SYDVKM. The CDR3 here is CASSLGTRLTGELFF. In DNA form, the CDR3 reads TGTGCCAGCAGTTTGGGGACTAGGTTGACCGGGGAGCTGTTTTTT.

The CDR3 loop reads CASSDPGTGTYGYTF. The CDR3 DNA reads TGCGCCAGCAGTGACCCCGGGACAGGGACATATGGCTACACCTTC. The chain uses TRBV10-1 and TRBJ1-2; 9 nucleotides agree with TRBD1. Germline values: CDR1 WNHNN, CDR2 SYGVQD (reference sequence). This CDR3 contains 15 residues. V was clipped by 3 bases and J by 5 bases; unmatched bases: 7.

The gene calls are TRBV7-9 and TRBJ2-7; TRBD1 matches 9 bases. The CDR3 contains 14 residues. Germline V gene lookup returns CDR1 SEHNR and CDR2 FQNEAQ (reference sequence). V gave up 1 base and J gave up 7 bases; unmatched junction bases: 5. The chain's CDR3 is CASSLVTGGGEQYF. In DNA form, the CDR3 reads TGTGCCAGCAGCTTAGTCACAGGGGGCGGGGAGCAGTACTTC. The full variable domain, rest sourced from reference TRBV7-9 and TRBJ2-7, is DTGVSQNPRHKITKRGQNVTFRCDPISEHNRLYWYRQTLGQGPEFLTYFQNEAQLEKSRLLSDRFSAERPKGSFSTLEIQRTEQGDSAMYLCASSLVTGGGEQYFGPGTRLTVT.

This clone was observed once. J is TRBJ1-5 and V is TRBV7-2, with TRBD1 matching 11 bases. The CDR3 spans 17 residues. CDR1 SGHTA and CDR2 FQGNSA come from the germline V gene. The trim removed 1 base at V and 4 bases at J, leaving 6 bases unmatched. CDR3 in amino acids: CASSLVGGDRGNQPQHF. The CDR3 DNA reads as TGTGCCAGCAGCTTAGTAGGGGGGGACAGGGGGAATCAGCCCCAGCATTTT.

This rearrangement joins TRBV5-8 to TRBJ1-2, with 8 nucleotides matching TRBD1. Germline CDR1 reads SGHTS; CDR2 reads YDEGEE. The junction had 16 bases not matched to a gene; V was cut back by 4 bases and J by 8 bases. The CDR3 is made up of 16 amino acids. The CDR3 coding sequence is TGTGCCAGCAGCCCGAAGGGGACAGGTCGAAGCTTAGGCTACACCTTC. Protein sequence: CASSPKGTGRSLGYTF.

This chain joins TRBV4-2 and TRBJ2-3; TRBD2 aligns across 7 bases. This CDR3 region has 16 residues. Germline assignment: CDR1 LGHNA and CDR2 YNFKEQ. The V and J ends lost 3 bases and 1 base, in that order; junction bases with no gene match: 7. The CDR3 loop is CASSQGEGGGTDTQYF. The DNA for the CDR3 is TGTGCCAGCAGCCAGGGGGAGGGAGGGGGCACAGATACGCAGTATTTT.

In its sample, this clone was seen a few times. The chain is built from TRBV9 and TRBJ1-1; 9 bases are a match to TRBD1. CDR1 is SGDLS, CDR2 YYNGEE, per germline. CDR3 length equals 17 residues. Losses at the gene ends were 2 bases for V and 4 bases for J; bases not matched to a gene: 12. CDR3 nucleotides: TGTGCCAGCAGCGTGCGGGGGGACAGGGTAGGGCGCACTGAAGCTTTCTTT. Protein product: CASSVRGDRVGRTEAFF.

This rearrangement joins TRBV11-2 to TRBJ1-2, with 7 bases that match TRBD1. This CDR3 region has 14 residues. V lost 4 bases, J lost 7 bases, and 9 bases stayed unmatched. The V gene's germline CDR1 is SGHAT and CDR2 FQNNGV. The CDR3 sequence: CASSSGDSLGGYTF. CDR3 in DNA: TGTGCCAGCAGCTCCGGGGACAGCTTGGGTGGCTACACCTTC.

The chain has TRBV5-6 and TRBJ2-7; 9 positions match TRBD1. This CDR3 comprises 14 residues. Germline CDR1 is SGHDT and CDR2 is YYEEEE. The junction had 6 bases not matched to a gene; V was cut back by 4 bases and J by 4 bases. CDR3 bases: TGTGCCAGCAGCGCATGGGACAGGGAGTACGAGCAGTACTTC. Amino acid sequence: CASSAWDREYEQYF. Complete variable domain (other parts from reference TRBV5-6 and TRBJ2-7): DAGVTQSPTHLIKTRGQQVTLRCSPKSGHDTVSWYQQALGQGPQFIFQYYEEEERQRGNFPDRFSGHQFPNYSSELNVNALLLGDSALYLCASSAWDREYEQYFGPGTRLTVT.

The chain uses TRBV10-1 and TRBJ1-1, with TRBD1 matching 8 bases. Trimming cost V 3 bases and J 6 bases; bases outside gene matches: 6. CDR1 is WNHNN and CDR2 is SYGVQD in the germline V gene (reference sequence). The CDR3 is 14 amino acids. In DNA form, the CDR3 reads TGCGCCAGCAGTGAACAGGGGGACGGGGCTGAAGCTTTCTTT. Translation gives CASSEQGDGAEAFF.

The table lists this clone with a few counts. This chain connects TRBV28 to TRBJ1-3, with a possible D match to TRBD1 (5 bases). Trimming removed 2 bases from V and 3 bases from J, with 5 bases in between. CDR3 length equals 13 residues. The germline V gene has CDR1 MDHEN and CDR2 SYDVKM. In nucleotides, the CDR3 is TGTGCCAGCAGTTTACAGGGTGGAAACACCATATATTTT. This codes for CASSLQGGNTIYF.

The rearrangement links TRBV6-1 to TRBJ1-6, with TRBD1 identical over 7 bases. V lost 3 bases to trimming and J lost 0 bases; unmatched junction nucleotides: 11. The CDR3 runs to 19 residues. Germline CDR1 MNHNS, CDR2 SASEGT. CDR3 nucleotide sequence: TGTGCCAGCAGTGATCAAAGGGGGCAGACGAGCTCCTATAATTCACCCCTCCACTTT. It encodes CASSDQRGQTSSYNSPLHF.

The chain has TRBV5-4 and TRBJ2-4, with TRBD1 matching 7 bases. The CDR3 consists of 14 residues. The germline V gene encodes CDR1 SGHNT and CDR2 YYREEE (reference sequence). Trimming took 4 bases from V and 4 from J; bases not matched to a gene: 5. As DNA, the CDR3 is TGTGCCAGCAGCCCCCGGGACAGAAAAAACATTCAGTACTTC. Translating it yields CASSPRDRKNIQYF.

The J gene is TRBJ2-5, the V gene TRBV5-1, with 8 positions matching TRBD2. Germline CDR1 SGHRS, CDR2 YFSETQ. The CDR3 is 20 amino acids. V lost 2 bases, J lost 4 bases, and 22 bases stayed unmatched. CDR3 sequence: CASSFRIGGGLAGGRETQYF. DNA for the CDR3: TGCGCCAGCAGCTTTCGTATTGGCGGGGGACTCGCGGGGGGTCGAGAGACCCAGTACTTC.

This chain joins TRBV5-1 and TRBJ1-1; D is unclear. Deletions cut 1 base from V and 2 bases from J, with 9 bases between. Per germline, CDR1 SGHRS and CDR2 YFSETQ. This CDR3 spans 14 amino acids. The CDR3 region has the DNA TGCGCCAGCAGCTTGTCCCGGGTCAACACTGAAGCTTTCTTT. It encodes CASSLSRVNTEAFF.

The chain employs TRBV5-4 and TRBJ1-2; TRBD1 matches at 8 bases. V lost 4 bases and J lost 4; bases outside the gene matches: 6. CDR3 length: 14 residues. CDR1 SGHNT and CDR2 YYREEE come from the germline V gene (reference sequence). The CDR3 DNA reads TGTGCCAGCAGCCCAAGACAGGGGTCCTATGGCTACACCTTC. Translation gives CASSPRQGSYGYTF.